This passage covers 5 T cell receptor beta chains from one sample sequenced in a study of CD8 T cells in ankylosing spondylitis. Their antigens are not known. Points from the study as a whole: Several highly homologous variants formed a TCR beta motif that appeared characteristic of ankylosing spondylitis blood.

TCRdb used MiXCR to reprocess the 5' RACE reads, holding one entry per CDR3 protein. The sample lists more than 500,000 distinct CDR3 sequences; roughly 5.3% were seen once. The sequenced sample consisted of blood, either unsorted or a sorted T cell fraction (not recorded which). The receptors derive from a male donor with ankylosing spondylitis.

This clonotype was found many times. In nucleotides, the CDR3 is TGCGCCAGCAGCCAAGGGGCTAGCGGCCTTTACAATGAGCAGTTCTTC. It encodes CASSQGASGLYNEQFF. The rearrangement uses TRBV4-3 and TRBJ2-1, with TRBD2 identical over 7 bases. Germline CDR1 LGHNA, CDR2 YSLEER. V lost 1 base to trimming and J lost 4 bases; unmatched junction nucleotides: 7. The CDR3 length is 16 residues.

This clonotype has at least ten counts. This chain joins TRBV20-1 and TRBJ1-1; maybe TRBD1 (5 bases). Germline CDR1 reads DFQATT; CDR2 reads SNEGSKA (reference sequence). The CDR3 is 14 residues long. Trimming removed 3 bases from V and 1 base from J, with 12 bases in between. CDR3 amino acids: CSARGRLSNTEAFF. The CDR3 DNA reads TGCAGTGCTAGGGGGCGACTCTCGAACACTGAAGCTTTCTTT.

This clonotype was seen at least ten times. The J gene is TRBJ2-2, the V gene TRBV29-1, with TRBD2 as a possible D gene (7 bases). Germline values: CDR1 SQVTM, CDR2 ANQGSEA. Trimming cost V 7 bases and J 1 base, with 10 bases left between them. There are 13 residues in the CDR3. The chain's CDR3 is CSGGGQNTGELFF. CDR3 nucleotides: TGCAGCGGCGGGGGCCAGAACACCGGGGAGCTGTTTTTT.

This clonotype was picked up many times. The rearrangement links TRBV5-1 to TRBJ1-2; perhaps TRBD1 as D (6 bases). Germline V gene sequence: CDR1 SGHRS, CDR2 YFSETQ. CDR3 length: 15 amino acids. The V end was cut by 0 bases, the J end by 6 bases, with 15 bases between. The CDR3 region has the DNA TGCGCCAGCAGCTTGGGGTACAGGGTGGAGAATGGCTACACCTTC. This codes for CASSLGYRVENGYTF.

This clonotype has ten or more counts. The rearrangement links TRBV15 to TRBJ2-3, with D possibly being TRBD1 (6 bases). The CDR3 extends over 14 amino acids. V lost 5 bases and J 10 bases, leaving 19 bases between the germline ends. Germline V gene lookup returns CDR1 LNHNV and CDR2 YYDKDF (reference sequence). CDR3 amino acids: CATSGSLTGIPQYF. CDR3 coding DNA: TGTGCCACCAGCGGCAGCCTTACAGGGATCCCGCAGTATTTT.